Below, 6 T cell receptor beta chains from the same sample are listed, as sequenced in a study of T cells in Graves' hyperthyroidism and ophthalmopathy. It was RNA transcripts that yielded the amplified TCR beta CDR3 regions. The HTBI primer set drove a first-round RT-PCR of the TCR CDR3. TCRdb independently ran MiXCR on the multiplex PCR reads; one entry per CDR3 protein. This table has about 46,000 distinct CDR3 sequences, more than 40% appearing once. The material sequenced was peripheral blood or thyroid tissue (not recorded which). These receptors all come from a woman between 50 and 59 years old with Graves' hyperthyroidism.

The count of this clonotype is one. This sequence joins TRBV19 and TRBJ1-5; no reliable D call. The germline V gene has CDR1 LNHDA and CDR2 SQIVND (reference sequence). The V gene lost 3 bases and the J gene lost 5 bases, with 8 bases spanning the gap. The CDR3 runs to 13 residues. This CDR3 is CASSITVHQPQHF. For the CDR3, the DNA is TGTGCCAGTAGTATCACGGTCCATCAGCCCCAGCATTTT. Drawing the rest from reference TRBV19 and TRBJ1-5, the complete variable domain is DGGITQSPKYLFRKEGQNVTLSCEQNLNHDAMYWYRQDPGQGLRLIYYSQIVNDFQKGDIAEGYSVSREKKESFPLTVTSAQKNPTAFYLCASSITVHQPQHFGDGTRLSIL.

This clonotype is a singleton in its sample. This chain joins TRBV10-3 and TRBJ1-1; 7 nucleotides align to TRBD1. The CDR3 length is 13 residues. With V trimmed by 8 bases and J by 5 bases, 8 bases remained unmatched. Germline CDR1 and CDR2: ENHRY and SYGVKD. The CDR3 here is CAIRTGGGTEAFF. The DNA for the CDR3 is TGTGCCATCCGGACAGGAGGGGGGACTGAAGCTTTCTTT.

Worth noting for this clonotype: The conserved phenylalanine or tryptophan normally closing the CDR3 is absent here, so this likely arose from a read error. The CDR3 sequence is CASSLTGARTEAFS. The CDR3 region has the DNA TGTGCCAGCAGCTTAACAGGGGCGAGGACTGAAGCTTTCTCT. The chain carries TRBV7-3 and TRBJ1-1, with D perhaps matching TRBD1 (5 bases). V lost 0 bases and J lost 5, with 10 bases in between. The CDR3 runs 14 residues. Germline lookup yields CDR1 SGHTA and CDR2 FQGTGA.

The genes are TRBV6-5 and TRBJ1-5; possible D gene TRBD1, 6 bases. V lost 7 bases, J lost 9 bases, and 16 bases lay in between. The length of the CDR3 is 13 residues. Per germline, CDR1 MNHEY and CDR2 SVGAGI. CDR3 loop: CASKGGSRGPQHF. CDR3 nucleotide sequence: TGTGCCAGCAAGGGGGGTTCGCGAGGGCCCCAGCATTTT.

This clonotype was recorded many times. It may be a read error: a sequence one base away is much more abundant. V is TRBV25-1 and J is TRBJ2-7; D not resolved. The V and J ends lost 7 bases and 5 bases respectively, with 9 bases between them. CDR1 is MGHDK, CDR2 SYGVNS, per germline. The CDR3 has 11 residues. The CDR3 DNA follows: TGTGCCAGCACCCAATGGGACGAGCAGTACTTC. Its protein is CASTQWDEQYF.

This clonotype has a count of ten or more. The genes are TRBV19 and TRBJ1-2; no clear D. Germline CDR1 LNHDA, CDR2 SQIVND (reference sequence). Trimming removed 8 bases at V and 4 bases at J, with 11 bases between. CDR3 length: 12 residues. The CDR3 coding sequence is TGTGCCAGTTATCACCCCATCTATGGCTACACCTTC. This codes for CASYHPIYGYTF.